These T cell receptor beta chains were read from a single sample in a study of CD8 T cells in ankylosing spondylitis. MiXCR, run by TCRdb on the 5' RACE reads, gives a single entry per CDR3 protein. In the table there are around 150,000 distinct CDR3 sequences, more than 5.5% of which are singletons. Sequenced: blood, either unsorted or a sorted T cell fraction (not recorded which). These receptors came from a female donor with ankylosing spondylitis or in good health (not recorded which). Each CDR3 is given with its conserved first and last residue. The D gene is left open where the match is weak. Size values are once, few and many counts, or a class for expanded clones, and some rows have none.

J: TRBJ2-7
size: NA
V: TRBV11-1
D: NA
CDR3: CASSLAGGRLGEQYF
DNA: TGTGCCAGCAGCTTAGCAGGAGGACGCCTAGGCGAGCAGTACTTC

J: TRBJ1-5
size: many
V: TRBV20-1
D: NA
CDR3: CSAGTSGNQPQHF
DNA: TGCAGTGCGGGGACTAGTGGCAATCAGCCCCAGCATTTT

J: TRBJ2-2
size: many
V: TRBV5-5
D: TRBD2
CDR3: CASSLMQTSLNTGELFF
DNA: TGTGCCAGCAGCTTGATGCAGACTAGCCTGAACACCGGGGAGCTGTTTTTT

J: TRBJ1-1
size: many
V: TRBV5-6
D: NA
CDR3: CASSLGPVMNTEAFF
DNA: TGTGCCAGCAGCTTGGGGCCGGTGATGAACACTGAAGCTTTCTTT

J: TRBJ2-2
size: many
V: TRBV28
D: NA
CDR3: CASSSGGPLGELFF
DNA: TGTGCCAGCAGTTCCGGGGGGCCCCTCGGGGAGCTGTTTTTT

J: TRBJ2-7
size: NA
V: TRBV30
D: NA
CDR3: CAWSVLGGVVQYF
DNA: TGTGCCTGGAGTGTACTGGGTGGGGTTGTGCAGTACTTC

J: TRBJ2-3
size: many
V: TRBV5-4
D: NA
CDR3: CASSLGQRVRGTDTQYF
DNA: TGTGCCAGCAGCTTGGGGCAGAGGGTGAGGGGCACAGATACGCAGTATTTT

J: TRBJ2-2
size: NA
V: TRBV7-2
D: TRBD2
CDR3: CASSLIAGNTGELFF
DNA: TGTGCCAGCAGCTTAATAGCGGGTAACACCGGGGAGCTGTTTTTT

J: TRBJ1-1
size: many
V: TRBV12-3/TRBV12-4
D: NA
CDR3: CASSQGILNTEAFF
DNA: TGTGCCAGCAGTCAGGGGATTTTGAACACTGAAGCTTTCTTT

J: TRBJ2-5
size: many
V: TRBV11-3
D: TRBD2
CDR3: CASSAGLALQETQYF
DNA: TGTGCCAGCAGCGCCGGACTAGCGTTGCAAGAGACCCAGTACTTC

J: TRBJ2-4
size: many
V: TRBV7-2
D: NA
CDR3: CASSFGGIAKNIQYF
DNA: TGTGCCAGCAGCTTCGGTGGGATAGCCAAAAACATTCAGTACTTC

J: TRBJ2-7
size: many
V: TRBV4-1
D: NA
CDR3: CASSQSYEQYF
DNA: TGCGCCAGCAGCCAAAGCTACGAGCAGTACTTC

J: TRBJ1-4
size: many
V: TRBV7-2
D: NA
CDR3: CASSLEREKLFF
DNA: TGTGCCAGCAGCTTAGAACGTGAAAAACTGTTTTTT

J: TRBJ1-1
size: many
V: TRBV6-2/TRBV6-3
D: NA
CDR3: CASREPGQNTEAFF
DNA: TGTGCCAGCAGGGAGCCGGGACAGAACACTGAAGCTTTCTTT

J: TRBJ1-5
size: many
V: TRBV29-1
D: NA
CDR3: CSVESAANQPQHF
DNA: TGCAGCGTTGAATCGGCAGCTAATCAGCCCCAGCATTTT

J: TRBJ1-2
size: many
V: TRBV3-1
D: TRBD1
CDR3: CASSQGQGIYGYTF
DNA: TGTGCCAGCAGCCAGGGACAGGGGATCTATGGCTACACCTTC

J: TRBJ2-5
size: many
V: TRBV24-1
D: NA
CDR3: CATSVGSRETQYF
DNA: TGTGCCACCAGTGTTGGGTCCAGGGAGACCCAGTACTTC

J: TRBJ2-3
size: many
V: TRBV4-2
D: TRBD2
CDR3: CASSQGDSGGSSSTDTQYF
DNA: TGTGCCAGCAGCCAAGGGGATAGCGGGGGGTCCTCTAGCACAGATACGCAGTATTTT

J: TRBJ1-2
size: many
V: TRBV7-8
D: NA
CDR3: CASSSHRVFNYGYTF
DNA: TGTGCCAGCAGCTCCCACAGGGTTTTTAACTATGGCTACACCTTC

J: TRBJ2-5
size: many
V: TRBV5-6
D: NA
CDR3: CASSLVQQETQYF
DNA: TGTGCCAGCAGCTTGGTACAGCAAGAGACCCAGTACTTC

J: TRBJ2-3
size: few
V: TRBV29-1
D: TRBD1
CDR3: CSVGTGGAYTQYF
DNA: TGCAGCGTAGGGACAGGGGGCGCCTATACGCAGTATTTT

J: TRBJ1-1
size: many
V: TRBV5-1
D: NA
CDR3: CASRRTGKNTEAFF
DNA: TGCGCCAGCAGACGCACAGGGAAGAACACTGAAGCTTTCTTT

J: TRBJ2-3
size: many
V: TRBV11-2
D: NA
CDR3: CASSLGPTDTQYF
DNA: TGTGCCAGCAGCTTAGGGCCCACAGATACGCAGTATTTT

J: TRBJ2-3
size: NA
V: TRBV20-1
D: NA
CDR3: CSAPNSRGSDTQYF
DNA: TGCAGTGCTCCAAACAGTCGAGGGTCAGATACGCAGTATTTT

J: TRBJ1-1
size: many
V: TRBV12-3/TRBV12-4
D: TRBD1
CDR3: CASSLTGATEAFF
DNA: TGTGCCAGCAGTCTTACAGGGGCCACTGAAGCTTTCTTT